These 15 T cell receptor beta chains share one sample of origin, sequenced in a study of read filtering for tumor transcriptome and immune sequencing. This library used roughly 430 ng RNA and molecular barcoded adaptors spanning alpha/delta and beta/gamma chains. MiXCR was run by TCRdb on the reads, yielding one entry per CDR3 protein. The sample lists around 38,000 distinct CDR3 sequences, roughly 15% seen once, with around 26% in the top ten. The specimen was a population of CD138-negative cells sorted from bone marrow. The receptors were gathered from a donor aged 40 or older with multiple myeloma.

This clonotype was seen a handful of times. A much larger clone lies one base from this, so it may be a read error. The chain has TRBV6-2 or TRBV6-3 and TRBJ2-7, with TRBD2 matching 13 bases. The germline V gene encodes CDR1 MNHEY and CDR2 SVGEGT. The CDR3 covers 16 residues. This CDR3 is CAGSYGGLAGRHEQYF. CDR3 sequence (DNA): TGTGCCGGCAGTTACGGGGGACTAGCGGGAAGGCACGAGCAGTACTTC.

This clonotype occurred many times. The V gene is TRBV12-3 or TRBV12-4, the J gene TRBJ2-5; the match to TRBD1 covers 10 bases. This CDR3 is built from 13 residues. The V gene end was trimmed by 8 bases and the J gene end by 3 bases; junction bases not matched to a gene: 3. DNA for the CDR3: TGTGCCAGCGGGGACAGGGGAGAAGAGACCCAGTACTTC. It translates to CASGDRGEETQYF.

Only a few counts were recorded for this clonotype. This chain joins TRBV30 and TRBJ2-3; 7 bases are a match to TRBD1. From germline, CDR1 is GTSNPN and CDR2 SVGIG (reference sequence). V lost 3 bases to trimming and J lost 4 bases; unmatched junction nucleotides: 4. The CDR3 has 13 residues. In nucleotides, the CDR3 is TGTGCCTGGAGAACTACAGGGGCAGATACGCAGTATTTT. This translates into CAWRTTGADTQYF. The full variable domain, rest sourced from reference TRBV30 and TRBJ2-3, is SQTIHQWPATLVQPVGSPLSLECTVEGTSNPNLYWYRQAAGRGLQLLFYSVGIGQISSEVPQNLSASRPQDRQFILSSKKLLLSDSGFYLCAWRTTGADTQYFGPGTRLTVL.

This clonotype came up many times. The chain is built from TRBV6-6 and TRBJ2-3; no clear D gene. V was shortened by 8 bases and J by 5 bases, with 8 bases between the two germline ends. CDR1 is MNHNY and CDR2 is SVGAGI in the germline V gene (reference sequence). CDR3 length equals 11 residues. CDR3 nucleotides: TGTGCCAGCCGAGGAAAAGATACGCAGTATTTT. It codes for CASRGKDTQYF.

The V call is TRBV5-1, the J call TRBJ2-5; 7 positions agree with TRBD1. There are 14 residues in the CDR3. The junction had 9 bases not matched to a gene; V was cut back by 0 bases and J by 10 bases. In germline, CDR1 is SGHRS, CDR2 YFSETQ. The CDR3 bases are TGCGCCAGCAGCTTGGGGGACAGTCCAGGGGACCAGTACTTC. As protein: CASSLGDSPGDQYF.

The sample holds many counts of this clonotype. J is TRBJ2-1 and V is TRBV5-1; D remains ambiguous. The CDR3 has 13 amino acids. Per the germline V gene, CDR1 is SGHRS and CDR2 is YFSETQ. V lost 0 bases and J 4 bases, leaving 5 bases between the germline ends. This CDR3 is CASSLGPYNEQFF. Written as DNA, the CDR3 is TGCGCCAGCAGCTTGGGACCGTACAATGAGCAGTTCTTC. Using reference TRBV5-1 and TRBJ2-1 for the parts outside the CDR3, the full variable domain is KAGVTQTPRYLIKTRGQQVTLSCSPISGHRSVSWYQQTPGQGLQFLFEYFSETQRNKGNFPGRFSGRQFSNSRSEMNVSTLELGDSALYLCASSLGPYNEQFFGPGTRLTVL.

In its sample, this clonotype was seen many times. The chain is built from TRBV21-1 and TRBJ1-1. TRBV21-1 is labeled a pseudogene. The CDR3 consists of 17 residues. DNA for the CDR3: TGTGCCAGCAGCAAAGTTCCCAGGCTACTCATGAACACTGAAGCTTTCTTT. This sequence encodes CASSKVPRLLMNTEAFF.

This clonotype was counted ten times or more. As DNA, the CDR3 is TGTGCCAGCAGCTTAGGGCGGCTTCCCAACCAAGAGACCCAGTACTTC. Protein sequence: CASSLGRLPNQETQYF. The chain is built from TRBV7-9 and TRBJ2-5, with D unclear. Germline V gives CDR1 SEHNR, CDR2 FQNEAQ (reference sequence). The CDR3 consists of 16 residues. V was clipped by 1 base and J by 0 bases, with 12 bases between them.

This clonotype was found many times. The chain couples TRBV3-1 to TRBJ2-3, with 10 bases identical to TRBD2. J gave up 9 bases and V 0 bases, and 9 bases lay outside the gene matches. Germline V gene lookup returns CDR1 LGHDT and CDR2 YNNKEL (reference sequence). The length of the CDR3 is 16 residues. The CDR3 bases are TGTGCCAGCAGCCAAGACGGTAGCGGGAGGCCCGGGACGCAGTATTTT. This gives the protein CASSQDGSGRPGTQYF.

This clonotype was observed many times. This may stem from a read error, because a much larger clone lies one nucleotide away. The V gene is TRBV20-1, the J gene TRBJ2-1; TRBD2 aligns across 8 bases. From germline, CDR1 is DFQATT and CDR2 SNEGSKA (reference sequence). The CDR3 loop spans 12 amino acids. This CDR3 reads CSARAGGEEQLF. As DNA, the CDR3 is TGCAGTGCTAGAGCGGGAGGGGAGGAGCAGCTCTTC.

This clonotype was observed at least ten times. V and J are TRBV29-1 and TRBJ2-7; TRBD2 is a possible D gene (5 bases). This CDR3 spans 16 amino acids. The ends were cut back, 2 bases at V and 4 bases at J, with 21 bases in the middle. CDR1 is SQVTM and CDR2 is ANQGSEA in the germline V gene. CDR3: CSVERAGRGGRYEQYF. CDR3 in DNA: TGCAGCGTTGAAAGGGCGGGCCGTGGAGGTCGGTACGAGCAGTACTTC.

This clonotype occurred many times. The chain joins TRBV7-2 to TRBJ2-1, with D unresolved. CDR3 length: 13 amino acids. The V and J ends lost 5 bases and 4 bases respectively, with 9 bases between them. CDR1 SGHTA and CDR2 FQGNSA come from the germline V gene. The CDR3 DNA reads TGTGCCAGCAGCCCGAGAAGTTACAATGAGCAGTTCTTC. This sequence encodes CASSPRSYNEQFF.

This clonotype was seen at least ten times. The rearrangement links TRBV5-5 to TRBJ2-2; 7 nucleotides match TRBD1. This CDR3 contains 15 residues. The germline gives CDR1 SGHKS, CDR2 YYEKEE (reference sequence). Germline trimming cut 2 bases from V and 1 base from J; bases unmatched to any gene: 2. Here the CDR3 reads CASSFGTENTGELFF. CDR3 sequence (DNA): TGTGCCAGCAGCTTTGGGACAGAGAACACCGGGGAGCTGTTTTTT.

This clonotype occurred a few times. The chain has TRBV10-3 and TRBJ2-1, with 9 bases matching TRBD2. The junction had 13 bases not matched to a gene; V was cut back by 10 bases and J by 9 bases. Germline V lookup: CDR1 ENHRY, CDR2 SYGVKD. The CDR3 covers 14 residues. CDR3 residues: CATTGGGRAGEQFF. CDR3 coding DNA: TGTGCCACTACGGGCGGCGGGAGGGCCGGTGAGCAGTTCTTC.

With respect to this clonotype: Only one base separates this from a far larger clonotype, so it likely reflects a read error. The rearrangement links TRBV24-1 to TRBJ2-6; D might be TRBD2 (6 bases). V was clipped by 11 bases and J by 5 bases, with 27 bases between them. The CDR3 spans 18 residues. Germline loops: CDR1 KGHDR, CDR2 SFDVKD. CDR3 sequence (DNA): TGTGCCAGCAGACAAATAAAAGAGAAGGGGACTTGGGCCAACGTCCTGACTTTC. Its translation: CASRQIKEKGTWANVLTF.